The present TCR beta chain was sequenced within a study of Tregs in tolerant kidney transplant recipients. Study-wide results and caveats: Activated donor B cell expansion appeared to reveal the most relevant donor-specific TCRbeta repertoire. This study did not directly address biological reproducibility. Validation in larger populations is needed because few patients were studied.

The length of the CDR3 is 18 residues. V shed 7 bases and J 1 base; nucleotides not matched to a gene: 9. Germline V gene lookup returns CDR1 SNHLY and CDR2 FYNNEI. TCRdb's copy holds only in-frame clones and misses some; the assay was immunoSEQ multiplex PCR. Seen here are some 240,000 clones, about 86% observed once, and the top ten hold about 0.58%. A note on this clone: The antigen remains undetermined.

Unstimulated regulatory T cells (CD4+CD25+CD127-), CD4+CD25- non-regulatory cells, CD4 and CD8 cells were FACS-sorted from thawed PBMCs. Sequenced sample: CD4+ T cells from blood. This TCR derives from a human donor in good health. The chain links TRBV2 to TRBJ2-6; TRBD2 matches at 11 bases. The CDR3, as DNA: TGTGCCAGCACCTTGAGACTAGCGGGAAGTTCTGGGGCCAACGTCCTGACTTTC. This gives the protein CASTLRLAGSSGANVLTF.